The subject of this entry is one TCR beta chain. These data come from a study of blood T cell repertoires in COVID-19. Study context: COVID-19 samples from acute and convalescent phases originated in the United States, Italy and Spain. T cells, B-cell-depleted T cells, or PBMCs provided the cDNA or gDNA that served as material.

Germline CDR1 is SNHLY and CDR2 is FYNNEI. The CDR3 runs 16 residues. Unmatched junction bases numbered 10, after V lost 2 bases and J lost 6 bases. Profiled with immunoSEQ multiplex PCR; TCRdb holds only in-frame clones, not every one. In the table there are more than 85,000 clones, more than 65% of which are singletons. The sample consisted of peripheral blood. The rearrangement joins TRBV2 to TRBJ2-7; 10 bases agree with TRBD2. The clonotype comes from an elderly woman with acute or convalescent COVID-19. In DNA, the CDR3 is TGTGCCAGCAGTGAAAGGAGCGGGGGGGCCCCCTCCGAGCAGTACTTC. This encodes CASSERSGGAPSEQYF.